This is a list of T cell receptor beta chains from one sample in a study of cytomegalovirus exposure and HLA in healthy donors. The table came from immunoSEQ multiplex PCR; TCRdb's copy has only in-frame clones and leaves some out. The sample shows around 110,000 clones, 55% to 80% of them seen only once. The sample was PBMCs. The receptors derive from a woman aged 25-40 years in good health and CMV-seronegative. Both conserved end residues are part of each CDR3. The order of the fields is D gene, V gene, J gene, clone size, CDR3 protein, CDR3 DNA. A D gene is named only where the DNA matches it firmly. Size is stated for part of the rows, as once, few or many counts, or as a class when the clone is expanded.

d_call: .
v_call: TRBV6-1
j_call: TRBJ2-1
clone_size: few
cdr3_aa: CASSDLGNEQFF
cdr3_nt: TGTGCCAGCAGTGATCTAGGAAATGAGCAGTTCTTC

d_call: .
v_call: TRBV5-1
j_call: TRBJ2-7
clone_size: .
cdr3_aa: CASRNRDTLQDQYF
cdr3_nt: TGCGCCAGCAGAAACCGGGACACTCTTCAGGATCAGTACTTC

d_call: .
v_call: TRBV9
j_call: TRBJ2-3
clone_size: .
cdr3_aa: CASSVATAGSTDTQYF
cdr3_nt: TGTGCCAGCAGCGTAGCTACCGCGGGGAGCACAGATACGCAGTATTTT

d_call: .
v_call: TRBV7-2
j_call: TRBJ2-3
clone_size: few
cdr3_aa: CASSALGAETDTQYF
cdr3_nt: TGTGCCAGCAGCGCCTTAGGGGCGGAGACAGATACGCAGTATTTT

d_call: TRBD2
v_call: TRBV6-5
j_call: TRBJ2-1
clone_size: .
cdr3_aa: CASSVAGESYNEQFF
cdr3_nt: TGTGCCAGCAGCGTAGCGGGAGAGTCGTACAATGAGCAGTTCTTC

d_call: TRBD2
v_call: TRBV7-8
j_call: TRBJ2-7
clone_size: .
cdr3_aa: CASSPLTRAGGLNRDEQYF
cdr3_nt: TGTGCCAGCAGCCCCCTGACTAGAGCGGGAGGGCTTAATCGGGACGAGCAGTACTTC

d_call: .
v_call: TRBV5-1
j_call: TRBJ1-3
clone_size: .
cdr3_aa: CASSPVNSGNTIYF
cdr3_nt: TGCGCCAGCAGCCCGGTTAACTCTGGAAACACCATATATTTT

d_call: .
v_call: TRBV6-6
j_call: TRBJ2-2
clone_size: .
cdr3_aa: CASSTSRGTGELFF
cdr3_nt: TGTGCCAGCAGCACTAGCCGCGGCACCGGGGAGCTGTTTTTT

d_call: TRBD1
v_call: TRBV2
j_call: TRBJ2-7
clone_size: .
cdr3_aa: CASSGQGDFDEQYF
cdr3_nt: TGTGCCAGCAGTGGACAGGGGGATTTCGACGAGCAGTACTTC

d_call: .
v_call: TRBV4-3
j_call: TRBJ2-1
clone_size: .
cdr3_aa: CASSQEIQSYNEQFF
cdr3_nt: TGCGCCAGCAGCCAAGAAATCCAGTCCTACAATGAGCAGTTCTTC

d_call: TRBD1
v_call: TRBV6-6
j_call: TRBJ2-2
clone_size: .
cdr3_aa: CASRQTGDAGELFF
cdr3_nt: TGTGCCAGCAGACAAACAGGGGATGCCGGGGAGCTGTTTTTT

d_call: .
v_call: TRBV28
j_call: TRBJ1-1
clone_size: .
cdr3_aa: CASSPGSVGNTEAFF
cdr3_nt: TGTGCCAGCAGTCCAGGGTCAGTCGGGAACACTGAAGCTTTCTTT

d_call: .
v_call: TRBV5-1
j_call: TRBJ2-1
clone_size: .
cdr3_aa: CASSLVPGFSGNEQFF
cdr3_nt: TGCGCCAGCAGCTTGGTTCCGGGGTTCTCGGGCAATGAGCAGTTCTTC

d_call: .
v_call: TRBV19
j_call: TRBJ2-1
clone_size: .
cdr3_aa: CASSLSIVRGRMYNEQFF
cdr3_nt: TGTGCCAGTAGTCTATCGATTGTTAGAGGCCGGATGTACAATGAGCAGTTCTTC

d_call: .
v_call: TRBV7-9
j_call: TRBJ1-2
clone_size: .
cdr3_aa: CASSLATGPNYGYTF
cdr3_nt: TGTGCCAGCAGCTTAGCAACAGGGCCCAACTATGGCTACACCTTC

d_call: TRBD1
v_call: TRBV28
j_call: TRBJ1-2
clone_size: .
cdr3_aa: CASRSTGVGYTF
cdr3_nt: TGTGCCAGCAGGTCAACAGGGGTCGGCTACACCTTC

d_call: TRBD2
v_call: TRBV7-6
j_call: TRBJ2-5
clone_size: few
cdr3_aa: CASSWPREGIAQETQYF
cdr3_nt: TGTGCCAGCAGCTGGCCGCGGGAGGGCATCGCCCAAGAGACCCAGTACTTC

d_call: TRBD2
v_call: TRBV7-2
j_call: TRBJ2-7
clone_size: .
cdr3_aa: CASSMGLAGLSYEQYF
cdr3_nt: TGTGCCAGCAGCATGGGACTAGCGGGCCTCTCCTACGAGCAGTACTTC